This T cell receptor beta chain was found in a study of T cells in tuberculosis. Documented time point: new active TB diagnosis, blood taken before or within 7 days of starting treatment. Included patients were adults of at least 18, HIV-seronegative, South African. The CDR3 length is 16 residues. V gave up 3 bases and J gave up 9 bases, with 18 bases separating them. Looked up from germline, CDR1 is MNHEY and CDR2 is SMNVEV (reference sequence). With regard to this clone: Its matching antigen is unknown.

Sequencing was performed with immunoSEQ multiplex PCR; in TCRdb, only in-frame clones are kept and a portion is missing. Among under 45,000 clones listed, approximately 90% were seen once. Regarding the study as a whole: Active tuberculosis patients had shorter CDR3-alpha; the beta difference was nonsignificant.

Sequenced material: PBMCs, taken at tuberculosis diagnosis. The sequence derives from an adult with tuberculosis. The gene calls are TRBV27 and TRBJ1-6; no clear D. CDR3: CASSFESSPTGSPLHF. The DNA of the CDR3 is TGTGCCAGCAGTTTCGAGTCGAGCCCGACTGGTTCACCCCTCCACTTT.